This is a list of T cell receptor beta chains from one sample in a study of blood T cells in healthy people across ages. TCRdb processed the 5' RACE reads anew with MiXCR; each CDR3 protein has one entry. The sample records hundreds of thousands of distinct CDR3 sequences, just over 55% being singletons. Sequenced input: blood. The receptors were sampled from a man aged 35 to 55 in good health. Each CDR3 is given without its conserved first and last residue. Each record gives: V gene, D gene, CDR3 protein. The D gene is left open where the match is weak.

V gene: TRBV3-1
D gene: TRBD2
CDR3 protein: ASSLAGSRYEQY

V gene: TRBV5-5
D gene: .
CDR3 protein: ASSPFYSSQPQH

V gene: TRBV5-6
D gene: .
CDR3 protein: ASTRDEKRTDTQY

V gene: TRBV12-3/TRBV12-4
D gene: .
CDR3 protein: ASSSQGGLYEQY

V gene: TRBV7-2
D gene: .
CDR3 protein: ASSDGRGLSNQPQH

V gene: TRBV5-1
D gene: TRBD2
CDR3 protein: ASSPARGLAGVMYETQY

V gene: TRBV6-1
D gene: .
CDR3 protein: ASSDMVNEQY

V gene: TRBV19
D gene: TRBD1
CDR3 protein: ASRPRQGTNTGELF

V gene: TRBV20-1
D gene: .
CDR3 protein: SARDTLIYNEQF

V gene: TRBV4-1
D gene: TRBD1
CDR3 protein: ASSQDLGTEMNTEAF

V gene: TRBV7-9
D gene: .
CDR3 protein: ASRGPLFYNEQF

V gene: TRBV5-1
D gene: TRBD1
CDR3 protein: ASSHAQGALTGELF

V gene: TRBV5-6
D gene: .
CDR3 protein: ASSRGAANTEAF

V gene: TRBV12-3/TRBV12-4
D gene: .
CDR3 protein: ASSKPNTGANVLT

V gene: TRBV20-1
D gene: .
CDR3 protein: SARALTANQPQH

V gene: TRBV5-6
D gene: .
CDR3 protein: ASSISYEQY

V gene: TRBV10-3
D gene: .
CDR3 protein: AISADGPGRARYEQY

V gene: TRBV12-3/TRBV12-4
D gene: .
CDR3 protein: ASSLEQTYNQPQH

V gene: TRBV11-2
D gene: .
CDR3 protein: ASSQGRNSYEQY

V gene: TRBV20-1
D gene: .
CDR3 protein: SAETGAGRYGYT

V gene: TRBV11-2
D gene: .
CDR3 protein: ASSLDPAGPDEQF

V gene: TRBV15
D gene: TRBD1
CDR3 protein: ATETGDGGELF

V gene: TRBV6-5
D gene: .
CDR3 protein: ASSYDFSLGDTQY

V gene: TRBV20-1
D gene: .
CDR3 protein: SARPRDNSNQPQH

V gene: TRBV29-1
D gene: TRBD2
CDR3 protein: SVEKTSGVYQETQY

V gene: TRBV27
D gene: .
CDR3 protein: ASSITANTEAF

V gene: TRBV4-1
D gene: .
CDR3 protein: ASTATNEQY

V gene: TRBV5-1
D gene: .
CDR3 protein: ASSLETSLNYEQY

V gene: TRBV7-8
D gene: .
CDR3 protein: ASSLELKETQY

V gene: TRBV7-3
D gene: .
CDR3 protein: ASSADSSGNTIY

V gene: TRBV10-3
D gene: .
CDR3 protein: AISEGVGSSYEQY

V gene: TRBV29-1
D gene: TRBD1
CDR3 protein: SVGGTARSGANVLT

V gene: TRBV20-1
D gene: .
CDR3 protein: SARGYNEQF

V gene: TRBV12-3/TRBV12-4
D gene: TRBD1
CDR3 protein: ASSSDRGWADTQY

V gene: TRBV12-3/TRBV12-4
D gene: TRBD2
CDR3 protein: ASSMIGGETNEQY

V gene: TRBV11-3
D gene: TRBD1
CDR3 protein: ASSAGGTVYGYT

V gene: TRBV18
D gene: .
CDR3 protein: ASSNNNYGYT

V gene: TRBV4-3
D gene: .
CDR3 protein: ASSQDGPLQGNQPQH

V gene: TRBV29-1
D gene: .
CDR3 protein: SGLRDFTEAF

V gene: TRBV7-9
D gene: TRBD1
CDR3 protein: ASSLVGTGGYEQY

V gene: TRBV3-1
D gene: .
CDR3 protein: ASSPELDSPLH

V gene: TRBV7-4
D gene: TRBD1
CDR3 protein: ANPNRGPYEQY

V gene: TRBV12-3/TRBV12-4
D gene: TRBD1
CDR3 protein: ASSRGQGRQPQH

V gene: TRBV25-1
D gene: .
CDR3 protein: ASSHPDSYNGQY

V gene: TRBV28
D gene: TRBD1
CDR3 protein: ASNIQGAGYGYT

V gene: TRBV7-2
D gene: .
CDR3 protein: ASSLEYRQLTREY

V gene: TRBV7-9
D gene: TRBD2
CDR3 protein: ASSPPGTSGRGYNEQF

V gene: TRBV5-1
D gene: TRBD1
CDR3 protein: ASSLGGTGSVHEQY

V gene: TRBV3-1
D gene: .
CDR3 protein: ASSHYGQSNQPQH

V gene: TRBV6-2/TRBV6-3
D gene: TRBD2
CDR3 protein: ASSYSLGGREPSEF

V gene: TRBV5-1
D gene: TRBD2
CDR3 protein: ASSLDASGGPISSRETQY

V gene: TRBV5-1
D gene: .
CDR3 protein: ASSLVVTNTGELF

V gene: TRBV10-3
D gene: .
CDR3 protein: AISDLGRSADTYEQY

V gene: TRBV9
D gene: .
CDR3 protein: ASSGMTYQETQY

V gene: TRBV9
D gene: .
CDR3 protein: ASSVAEGGGYGQY

V gene: TRBV10-2
D gene: TRBD1
CDR3 protein: ASSESTGLSGYT

V gene: TRBV2
D gene: .
CDR3 protein: ASSEAGGFGTDTQY

V gene: TRBV6-1
D gene: TRBD1
CDR3 protein: ASSDGTGVNTEAF

V gene: TRBV3-1
D gene: TRBD2
CDR3 protein: ASSRQSSGYNEQF